Listed here are 12 T cell receptor beta chains from one sample, sequenced in a study of T-cell reconstitution after alpha-beta-depleted transplantation in children. Library preparation (for TCRbeta) was performed with unique molecular identifiers. TCRdb redid the calling of the PCR reads with MiXCR, one entry per CDR3 protein. This table holds some 340,000 distinct CDR3 sequences, under 13% found once. Sequences were derived from PBMCs from the stem cell graft donor, sampled from the stem cell graft. These receptors all come from a human donor who donated a stem cell graft to a child with acute lymphoblastic leukemia.

In this sample, this clonotype turned up a few times. The chain joins TRBV20-1 to TRBJ2-1; maybe TRBD2 (5 bases). Germline-derived CDR1 and CDR2 are DFQATT and SNEGSKA (reference sequence). The CDR3 consists of 16 residues. The V end was cut by 6 bases, the J end by 0 bases, with 18 bases between. As DNA, the CDR3 is TGCAGTGCCCAAGCGCACGGGGTGAGCTCCTACAATGAGCAGTTCTTC. Its protein is CSAQAHGVSSYNEQFF.

The chain uses TRBV4-1 and TRBJ2-2, with TRBD2 identical over 12 bases. The CDR3 runs to 16 residues. Unmatched junction bases numbered 3, after V lost 4 bases and J lost 3 bases. The germline gives CDR1 MGHRA, CDR2 YSYEKL. The CDR3 region is CASSRRLAGDTGELFF. The CDR3 region has the DNA TGCGCCAGCAGCCGCCGACTAGCGGGGGACACCGGGGAGCTGTTTTTT.

This clonotype was seen a handful of times. The chain links TRBV7-6 to TRBJ2-5, with a tentative D call TRBD2 (5 bases). The CDR3 length is 13 residues. Germline-derived CDR1 and CDR2 are SGHVS and FNYEAQ. Trimming left V 2 bases short and J 5 bases short, with 9 bases between. The CDR3: CASSLRKRETQYF. As DNA, the CDR3 is TGTGCCAGCAGCTTAAGGAAGCGGGAGACCCAGTACTTC. The variable domain in full, with the rest retrieved from reference TRBV7-6 and TRBJ2-5, is GAGVSQSPRYKVTKRGQDVALRCDPISGHVSLYWYRQALGQGPEFLTYFNYEAQQDKSGLPNDRFSAERPEGSISTLTIQRTEQRDSAMYRCASSLRKRETQYFGPGTRLLVL.

The chain links TRBV14 to TRBJ1-6, with a weak D call TRBD1 (5 bases). The germline V gene has CDR1 SGHDN and CDR2 FVKESK. CDR3 length: 15 amino acids. Trimming shortened V by 4 bases and J by 9 bases, and 16 bases separated the two germline ends. The CDR3 nucleotides are TGTGCCAGCAGCCGAAAGGGGCAGGGAAGTTCACCCCTCCACTTT. This codes for CASSRKGQGSSPLHF.

V is TRBV7-9 and J is TRBJ2-1; 9 nucleotides match TRBD2. The V segment lost 5 bases and the J segment 10 bases; nucleotides outside the gene matches: 15. Germline values: CDR1 SEHNR, CDR2 FQNEAQ (reference sequence). The CDR3 covers 16 residues. The CDR3 reads CASSPLRQSSGNEQFF. In DNA, the CDR3 is TGTGCCAGCAGCCCCCTGCGACAGTCTAGCGGGAACGAGCAGTTCTTC.

About this clonotype itself: An end of the junction differs from the germline gene, which may be a read error. The rearrangement joins TRBV5-1 to TRBJ2-6, with TRBD1 as a possible D gene (5 bases). Per germline, CDR1 SGHRS and CDR2 YFSETQ. The CDR3 sequence is 18 residues long. CDR3 coding DNA: TGCGCCAGCAGCTTGGTTGACAGCCCTTTCTCTGTGGCCAACGTCCTGACTTTC. This encodes CASSLVDSPFSVANVLTF.

This clonotype was found a few times. The chain has TRBV3-1 and TRBJ2-6; D is uncertain. Trimming left V 5 bases short and J 0 bases short, with 8 bases between. The germline CDR1 and CDR2 sequences are LGHDT and YNNKEL (reference sequence). The CDR3 runs to 15 residues. CDR3 in amino acids: CASSTPSSGANVLTF. CDR3 bases: TGTGCCAGCAGCACCCCTAGCTCTGGGGCCAACGTCCTGACTTTC.

The chain uses TRBV4-1 and TRBJ2-3, with D perhaps TRBD1 (8 bases). The CDR3 is made up of 16 amino acids. Germline V gene sequence: CDR1 MGHRA, CDR2 YSYEKL. V was cut by 0 bases and J by 4 bases, with 14 bases left in between. The CDR3 nucleotides read TGCGCCAGCAGCCAAGACGGACAGGGAGGGCCAGATACGCAGTATTTT. Translation: CASSQDGQGGPDTQYF.

The chain couples TRBV29-1 to TRBJ1-3; D gene uncertain. In germline, CDR1 is SQVTM, CDR2 ANQGSEA. This CDR3 region has 14 residues. V was cut by 4 bases and J by 0 bases, with 10 bases left in between. The CDR3 sequence is CSVVAEDSGNTIYF. As DNA, the CDR3 is TGCAGCGTTGTGGCCGAGGACTCTGGAAACACCATATATTTT.

In its sample, this clonotype was seen a few times. The chain combines TRBV9 with TRBJ2-3; possible D gene TRBD2, 6 bases. The germline V and J ends were trimmed by 0 bases and 2 bases, with 13 bases remaining between them. There are 16 residues in the CDR3. The germline gives CDR1 SGDLS, CDR2 YYNGEE. In DNA, the CDR3 is TGTGCCAGCAGCGTAGGCGGAGGGTACCTCACAGATACGCAGTATTTT. Its translation is CASSVGGGYLTDTQYF.

This clonotype was counted ten times or more. Its ends do not fully match the called genes, so a read error is possible. The J gene is TRBJ2-3, the V gene TRBV5-1; D tentatively reads TRBD1 or TRBD2 (5 bases each). Germline V gives CDR1 SGHRS, CDR2 YFSETQ. This CDR3 spans 13 amino acids. CDR3 region: CASSRDSTDTQYF. Here the CDR3 DNA reads TGTGCCAGCAGTCGGGACAGCACAGATACGCAGTATTTT. The full variable domain, with the rest looked up from reference TRBV5-1 and TRBJ2-3, is KAGVTQTPRYLIKTRGQQVTLSCSPISGHRSVSWYQQTPGQGLQFLFEYFSETQRNKGNFPGRFSGRQFSNSRSEMNVSTLELGDSALYLCASSRDSTDTQYFGPGTRLTVL.

This clonotype came up a few times. This rearrangement joins TRBV3-1 to TRBJ1-2; 7 bases line up with TRBD1. V was pared by 5 bases and J by 8 bases, with 11 bases of the junction left unmatched. The germline V gene encodes CDR1 LGHDT and CDR2 YNNKEL (reference sequence). This CDR3 has 14 amino acids. In DNA form, the CDR3 reads TGTGCCAGCAGCTTTCGGACAGGCCATTGGGGCTACACCTTC. This sequence encodes CASSFRTGHWGYTF.